This paragraph covers one TCR beta chain sequence. Its antigen is as yet unknown. The table came from immunoSEQ multiplex PCR; TCRdb's copy has only in-frame clones and leaves some out. The sample carries millions of clones, roughly 92% recorded once. Trimming took 3 bases from V and 4 from J; bases not matched to a gene: 6. CDR3 length: 14 residues. The germline V gene has CDR1 SGHDT and CDR2 YYEEEE. The entry originates in a study of shared clonotypes between healthy human individuals. The study's findings and limits: There were few donors, and this limited the genetic and exposure-history diversity represented. Naive subsets usually exceeded memory subsets in estimated richness.

The gene calls are TRBV5-6 and TRBJ1-1; the match to TRBD1 covers 7 bases. This TCR came from a man between 18 and 35 years old in good health. The sequencing sample was made of naive CD4+ T cells sorted from blood. The subset was: CD45RA+ positively selected. CDR3 sequence (DNA): TGTGCCAGCAGCTCTCCGGGACAGCTCACTGAAGCTTTCTTT. Translating gives CASSSPGQLTEAFF.